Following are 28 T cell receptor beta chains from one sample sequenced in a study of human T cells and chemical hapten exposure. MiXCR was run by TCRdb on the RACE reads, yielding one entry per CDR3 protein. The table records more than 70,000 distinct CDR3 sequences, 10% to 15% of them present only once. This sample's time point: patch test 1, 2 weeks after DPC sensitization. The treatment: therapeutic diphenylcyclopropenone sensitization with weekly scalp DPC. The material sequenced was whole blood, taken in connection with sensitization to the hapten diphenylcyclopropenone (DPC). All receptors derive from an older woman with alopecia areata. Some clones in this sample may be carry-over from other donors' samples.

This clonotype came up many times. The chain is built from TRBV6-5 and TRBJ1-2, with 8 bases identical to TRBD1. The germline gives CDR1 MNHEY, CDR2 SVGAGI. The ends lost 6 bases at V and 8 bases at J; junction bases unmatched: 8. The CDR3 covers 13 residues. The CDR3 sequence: CASSRGQGLGYTF. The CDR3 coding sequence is TGTGCCAGCAGCCGAGGACAGGGATTAGGCTACACCTTC.

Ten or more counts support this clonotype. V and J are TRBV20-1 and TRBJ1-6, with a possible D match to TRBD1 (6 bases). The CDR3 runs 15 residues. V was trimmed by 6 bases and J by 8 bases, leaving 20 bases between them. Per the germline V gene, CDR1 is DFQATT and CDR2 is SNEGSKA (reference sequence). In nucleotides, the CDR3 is TGCAGTGCAACCCGGAGGAACAGGGAACATTCACCCCTCCACTTT. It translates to CSATRRNREHSPLHF.

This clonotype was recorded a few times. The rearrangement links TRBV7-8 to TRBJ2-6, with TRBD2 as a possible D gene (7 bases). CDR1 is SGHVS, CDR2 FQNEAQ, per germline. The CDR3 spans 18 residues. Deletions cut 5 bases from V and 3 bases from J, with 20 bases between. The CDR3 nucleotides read TGTGCCAGCAGCCCCCGCGTAGGGGGGGCACTTGGGGCCAACGTCCTGACTTTC. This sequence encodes CASSPRVGGALGANVLTF.

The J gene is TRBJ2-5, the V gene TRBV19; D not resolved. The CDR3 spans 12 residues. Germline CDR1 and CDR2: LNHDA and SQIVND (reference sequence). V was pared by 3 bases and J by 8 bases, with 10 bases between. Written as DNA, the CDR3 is TGTGCCAGTAGTATTCCGGCCCAAACCCAGTACTTC. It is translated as CASSIPAQTQYF.

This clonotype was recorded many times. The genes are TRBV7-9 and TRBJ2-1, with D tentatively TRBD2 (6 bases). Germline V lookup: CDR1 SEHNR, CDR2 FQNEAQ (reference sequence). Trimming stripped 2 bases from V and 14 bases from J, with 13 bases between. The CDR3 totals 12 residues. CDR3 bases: TGTGCCAGCAGCTTAAAAGGGACTGGCGAGTTCTTC. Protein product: CASSLKGTGEFF.

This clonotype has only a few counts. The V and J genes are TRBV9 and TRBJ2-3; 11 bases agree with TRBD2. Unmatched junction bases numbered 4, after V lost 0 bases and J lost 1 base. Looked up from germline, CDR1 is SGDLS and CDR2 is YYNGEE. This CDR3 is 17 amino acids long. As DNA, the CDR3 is TGTGCCAGCAGCGTAGGAGTGACTAGCGGGGGCACAGATACGCAGTATTTT. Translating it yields CASSVGVTSGGTDTQYF.

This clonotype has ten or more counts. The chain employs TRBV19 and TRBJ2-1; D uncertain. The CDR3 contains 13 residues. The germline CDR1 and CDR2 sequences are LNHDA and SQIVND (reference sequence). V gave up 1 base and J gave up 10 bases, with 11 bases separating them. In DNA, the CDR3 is TGTGCCAGTAGTATAGTATGGGATCACGAGCAGTTCTTC. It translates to CASSIVWDHEQFF.

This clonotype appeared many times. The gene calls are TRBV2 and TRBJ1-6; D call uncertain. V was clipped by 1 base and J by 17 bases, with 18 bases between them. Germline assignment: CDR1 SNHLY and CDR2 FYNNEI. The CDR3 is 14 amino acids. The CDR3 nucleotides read TGTGCCAGCAGTGAAGTTCTTGGGTATATTAGAATCCACTTT. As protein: CASSEVLGYIRIHF.

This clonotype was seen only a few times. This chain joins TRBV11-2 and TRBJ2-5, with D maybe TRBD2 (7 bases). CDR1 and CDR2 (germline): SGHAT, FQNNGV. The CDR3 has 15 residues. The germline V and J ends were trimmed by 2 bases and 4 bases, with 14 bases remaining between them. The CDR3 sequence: CASSLSPRGGETQYF. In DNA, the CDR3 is TGTGCCAGCAGCTTATCCCCTAGGGGGGGAGAGACCCAGTACTTC.

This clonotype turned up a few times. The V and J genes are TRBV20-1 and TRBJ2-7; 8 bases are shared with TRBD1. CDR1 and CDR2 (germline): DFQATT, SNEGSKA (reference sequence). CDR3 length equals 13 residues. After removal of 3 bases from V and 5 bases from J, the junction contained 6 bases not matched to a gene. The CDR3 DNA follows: TGCAGTGCTAGGAGGACAGGGATCAACGAGCAGTACTTC. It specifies CSARRTGINEQYF.

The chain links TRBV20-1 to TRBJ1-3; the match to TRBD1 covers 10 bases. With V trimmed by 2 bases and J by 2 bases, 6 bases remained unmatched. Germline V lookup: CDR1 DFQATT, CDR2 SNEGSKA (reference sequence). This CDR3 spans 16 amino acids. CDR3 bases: TGCAGTGCTAGATCAACGGGACAGGGGACTGGAAACACCATATATTTT. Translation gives CSARSTGQGTGNTIYF.

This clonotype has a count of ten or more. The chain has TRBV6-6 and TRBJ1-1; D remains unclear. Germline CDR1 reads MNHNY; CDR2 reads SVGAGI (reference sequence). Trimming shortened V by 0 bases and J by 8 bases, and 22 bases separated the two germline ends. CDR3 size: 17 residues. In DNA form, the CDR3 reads TGTGCCAGCAGTTACTCACGGCAGCAGAAGTTAAAGAAAGAAGCTTTCTTT. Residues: CASSYSRQQKLKKEAFF.

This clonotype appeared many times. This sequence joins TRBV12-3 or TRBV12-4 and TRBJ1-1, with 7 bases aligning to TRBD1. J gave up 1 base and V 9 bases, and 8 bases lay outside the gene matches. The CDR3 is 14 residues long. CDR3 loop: CASKIDRENTEAFF. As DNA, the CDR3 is TGTGCCAGTAAAATCGACAGGGAGAACACTGAAGCTTTCTTT.

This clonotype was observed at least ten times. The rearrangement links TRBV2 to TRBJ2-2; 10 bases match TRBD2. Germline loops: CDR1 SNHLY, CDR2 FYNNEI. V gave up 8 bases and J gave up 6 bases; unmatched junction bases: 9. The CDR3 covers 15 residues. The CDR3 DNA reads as TGTGCCAGCGAGGCTAGCGGGGGTCGGGCCGGGGAGCTGTTTTTT. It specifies CASEASGGRAGELFF. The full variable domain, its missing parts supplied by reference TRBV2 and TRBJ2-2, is EPEVTQTPSHQVTQMGQEVILRCVPISNHLYFYWYRQILGQKVEFLVSFYNNEISEKSEIFDDQFSVERPDGSNFTLKIRSTKLEDSAMYFCASEASGGRAGELFFGEGSRLTVL.

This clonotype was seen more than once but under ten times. The CDR3 nucleotides read TGCAGTGCTGGGGACTACCGCACAGATACGCAGTATTTT. It codes for CSAGDYRTDTQYF. V is TRBV20-1 and J is TRBJ2-3; 7 bases fit TRBD2. The V gene end was trimmed by 5 bases and the J gene end by 1 base; junction bases not matched to a gene: 3. The CDR3 totals 13 residues. Germline V CDR1 and CDR2: DFQATT, SNEGSKA (reference sequence).

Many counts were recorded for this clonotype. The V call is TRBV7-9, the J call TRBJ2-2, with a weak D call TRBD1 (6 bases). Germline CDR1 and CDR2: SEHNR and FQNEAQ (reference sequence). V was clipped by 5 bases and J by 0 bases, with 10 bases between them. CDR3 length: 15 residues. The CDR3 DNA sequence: TGTGCCAGCAGCCACAGGACAGCGAACACCGGGGAGCTGTTTTTT. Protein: CASSHRTANTGELFF.

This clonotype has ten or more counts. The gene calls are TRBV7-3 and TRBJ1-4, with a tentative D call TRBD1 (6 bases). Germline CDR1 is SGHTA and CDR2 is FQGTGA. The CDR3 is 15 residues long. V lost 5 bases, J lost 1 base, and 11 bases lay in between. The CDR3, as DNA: TGTGCCAGCAGCAAGACAGGTGGAACTAATGAAAAACTGTTTTTT. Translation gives CASSKTGGTNEKLFF.

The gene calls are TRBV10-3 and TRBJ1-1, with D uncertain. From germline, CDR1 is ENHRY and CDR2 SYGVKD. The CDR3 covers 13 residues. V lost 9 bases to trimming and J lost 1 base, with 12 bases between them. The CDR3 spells CAMRLDWNTEAFF. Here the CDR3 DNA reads TGTGCCATGAGGCTCGACTGGAACACTGAAGCTTTCTTT.

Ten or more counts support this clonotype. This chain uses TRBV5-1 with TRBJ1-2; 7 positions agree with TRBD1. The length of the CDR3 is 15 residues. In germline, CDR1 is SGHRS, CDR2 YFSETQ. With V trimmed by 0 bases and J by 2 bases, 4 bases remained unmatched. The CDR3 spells CASSLADRRNYGYTF. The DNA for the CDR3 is TGCGCCAGCAGCTTGGCGGACAGGAGGAACTATGGCTACACCTTC.

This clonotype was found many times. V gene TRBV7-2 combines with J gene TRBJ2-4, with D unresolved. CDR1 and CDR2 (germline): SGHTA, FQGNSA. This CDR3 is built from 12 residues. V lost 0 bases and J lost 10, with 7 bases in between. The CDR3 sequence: CASSLAGNIQYF. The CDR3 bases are TGTGCCAGCAGCTTAGCGGGGAATATTCAGTACTTC. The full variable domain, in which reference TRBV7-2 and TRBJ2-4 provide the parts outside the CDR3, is GAGVSQSPSNKVTEKGKDVELRCDPISGHTALYWYRQSLGQGLEFLIYFQGNSAPDKSGLPSDRFSAERTGGSVSTLTIQRTQQEDSAVYLCASSLAGNIQYFGAGTRLSVL.

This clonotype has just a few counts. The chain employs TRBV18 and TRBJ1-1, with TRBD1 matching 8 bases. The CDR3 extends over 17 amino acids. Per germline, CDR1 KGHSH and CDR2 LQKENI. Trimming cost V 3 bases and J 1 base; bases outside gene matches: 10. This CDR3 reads CASSPPGLQGANTEAFF. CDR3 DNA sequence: TGTGCCAGCTCACCGCCTGGGTTGCAGGGGGCGAACACTGAAGCTTTCTTT.

The CDR3 here is CASSRAGTSNQPQHF. CDR3 nucleotide sequence: TGTGCCAGCAGCCGCGCAGGGACTAGCAATCAGCCCCAGCATTTT. The chain is built from TRBV7-9 and TRBJ1-5, with a tentative D call TRBD1 (5 bases). Germline CDR1 is SEHNR and CDR2 is FQNEAQ (reference sequence). CDR3 length: 15 residues. V was cut by 5 bases and J by 0 bases, with 11 bases left in between.

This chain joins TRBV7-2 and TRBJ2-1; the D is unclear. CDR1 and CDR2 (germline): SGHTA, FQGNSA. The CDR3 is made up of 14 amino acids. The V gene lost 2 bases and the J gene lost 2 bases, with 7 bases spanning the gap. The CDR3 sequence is CASSLRTTYNEQFF. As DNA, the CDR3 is TGTGCCAGCAGCTTAAGGACCACCTACAATGAGCAGTTCTTC. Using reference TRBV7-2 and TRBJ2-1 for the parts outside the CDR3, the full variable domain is GAGVSQSPSNKVTEKGKDVELRCDPISGHTALYWYRQSLGQGLEFLIYFQGNSAPDKSGLPSDRFSAERTGGSVSTLTIQRTQQEDSAVYLCASSLRTTYNEQFFGPGTRLTVL.

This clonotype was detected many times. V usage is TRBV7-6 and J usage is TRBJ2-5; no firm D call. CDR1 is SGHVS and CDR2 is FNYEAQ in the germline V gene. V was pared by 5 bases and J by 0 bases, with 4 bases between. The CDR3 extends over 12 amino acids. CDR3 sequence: CASSPHQETQYF. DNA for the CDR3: TGTGCCAGCAGCCCACACCAAGAGACCCAGTACTTC.

CDR3 in amino acids: CASKGGNTEAFF. CDR3 nucleotide sequence: TGTGCCAGCAAAGGTGGTAACACTGAAGCTTTCTTT. The chain joins TRBV6-4 to TRBJ1-1; D not resolved. V lost 7 bases to trimming and J lost 2 bases, with 8 bases between them. The CDR3 is 12 amino acids. CDR1 is MRHNA and CDR2 is SNTAGT in the germline V gene.

The CDR3 here is CATQPGLGANVLTF. The CDR3 DNA follows: TGTGCCACACAACCGGGGCTCGGGGCCAACGTCCTGACTTTC. This chain links TRBV10-3 with TRBJ2-6; D possibly matches TRBD1 or TRBD2 (5 bases each). The CDR3 sequence is 14 residues long. CDR1 and CDR2 (germline): ENHRY, SYGVKD. V was clipped by 10 bases and J by 4 bases, with 14 bases between them.

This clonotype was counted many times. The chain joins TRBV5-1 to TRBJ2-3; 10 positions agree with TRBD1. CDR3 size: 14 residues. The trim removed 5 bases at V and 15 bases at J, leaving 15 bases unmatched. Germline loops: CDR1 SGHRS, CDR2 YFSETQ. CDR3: CASSGGQGGTPHYF. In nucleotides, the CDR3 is TGCGCCAGCAGTGGAGGACAGGGGGGGACCCCCCACTATTTT.

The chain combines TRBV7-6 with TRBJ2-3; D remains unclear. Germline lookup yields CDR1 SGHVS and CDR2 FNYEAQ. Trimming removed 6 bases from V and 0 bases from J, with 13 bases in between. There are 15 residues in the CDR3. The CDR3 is CASSYSPPSTDTQYF. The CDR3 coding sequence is TGTGCCAGCAGTTACTCCCCTCCTAGCACAGATACGCAGTATTTT.